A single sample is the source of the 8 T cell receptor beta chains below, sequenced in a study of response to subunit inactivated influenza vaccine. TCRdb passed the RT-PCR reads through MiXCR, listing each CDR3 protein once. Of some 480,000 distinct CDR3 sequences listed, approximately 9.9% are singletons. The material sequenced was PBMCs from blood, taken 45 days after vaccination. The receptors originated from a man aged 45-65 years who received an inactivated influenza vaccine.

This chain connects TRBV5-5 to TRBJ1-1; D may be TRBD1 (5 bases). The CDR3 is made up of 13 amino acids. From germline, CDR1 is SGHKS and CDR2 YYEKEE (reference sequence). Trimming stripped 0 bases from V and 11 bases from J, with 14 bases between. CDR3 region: CASSLGAGFEAFF. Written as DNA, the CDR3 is TGTGCCAGCAGCTTGGGGGCAGGGTTTGAGGCTTTCTTT.

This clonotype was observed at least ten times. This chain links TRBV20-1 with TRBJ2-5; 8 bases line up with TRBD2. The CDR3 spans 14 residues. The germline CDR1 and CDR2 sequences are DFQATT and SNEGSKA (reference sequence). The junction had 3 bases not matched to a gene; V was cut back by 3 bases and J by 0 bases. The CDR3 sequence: CSASYSGDQETQYF. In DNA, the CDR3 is TGCAGTGCTAGTTATAGCGGGGACCAAGAGACCCAGTACTTC.

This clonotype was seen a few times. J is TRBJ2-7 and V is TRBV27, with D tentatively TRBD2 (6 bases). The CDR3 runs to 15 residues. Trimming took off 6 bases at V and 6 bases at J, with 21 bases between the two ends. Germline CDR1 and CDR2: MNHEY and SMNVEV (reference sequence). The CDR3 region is CASRARPGADTEQYF. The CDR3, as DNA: TGTGCCAGCAGGGCTCGACCGGGAGCCGACACCGAGCAGTACTTC.

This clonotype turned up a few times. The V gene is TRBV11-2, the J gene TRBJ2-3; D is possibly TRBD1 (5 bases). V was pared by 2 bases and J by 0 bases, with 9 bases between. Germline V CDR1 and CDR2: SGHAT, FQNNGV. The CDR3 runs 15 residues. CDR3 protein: CASSLRAGSTDTQYF. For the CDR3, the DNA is TGTGCCAGCAGCTTAAGGGCAGGGAGCACAGATACGCAGTATTTT.

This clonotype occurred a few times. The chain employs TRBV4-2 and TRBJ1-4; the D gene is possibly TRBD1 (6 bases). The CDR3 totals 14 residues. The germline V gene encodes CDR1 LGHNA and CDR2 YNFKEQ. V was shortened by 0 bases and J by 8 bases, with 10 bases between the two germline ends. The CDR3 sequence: CASSQDPQGEKLFF. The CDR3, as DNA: TGTGCCAGCAGCCAAGATCCCCAGGGGGAAAAACTGTTTTTT.

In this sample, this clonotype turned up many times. The CDR3 sequence is CASKREVPTLEAFF. In DNA, the CDR3 is TGTGCCAGCAAACGAGAAGTGCCAACCCTTGAAGCTTTCTTT. This chain uses TRBV6-1 with TRBJ1-1; D not certain. Germline V gene data show CDR1 as MNHNS and CDR2 as SASEGT. V lost 7 bases and J lost 7, with 19 bases in between. This CDR3 spans 14 amino acids.

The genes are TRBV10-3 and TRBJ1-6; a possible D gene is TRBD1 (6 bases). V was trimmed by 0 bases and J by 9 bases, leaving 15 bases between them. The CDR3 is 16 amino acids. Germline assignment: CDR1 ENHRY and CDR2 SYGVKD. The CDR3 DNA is TGTGCCATCAGTGAGTCGATGGGGGGCACGACTTCACCCCTCCACTTT. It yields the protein CAISESMGGTTSPLHF.

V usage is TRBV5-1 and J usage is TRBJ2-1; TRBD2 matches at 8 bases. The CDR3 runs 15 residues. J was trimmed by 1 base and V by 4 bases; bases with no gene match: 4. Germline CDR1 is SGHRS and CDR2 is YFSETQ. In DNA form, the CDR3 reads TGCGCCAGCAGCGTACTAGCGGAGTCCTACAATGAGCAGTTCTTC. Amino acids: CASSVLAESYNEQFF.